Listed below are T cell receptor beta chains from one sample, sequenced in a study of T cell repertoires and HLA-DP antigens. Their antigen targets remain unknown. Sequencing was performed with immunoSEQ multiplex PCR; in TCRdb, only in-frame clones are kept and a portion is missing. The data contain about 89,000 clones, roughly 86% of them singletons. The sequenced material came from CD4+ T cells from PBMCs. The receptor source for this set is a man aged 50-60 years in good health and CMV-seronegative. CDR3s include the opening cysteine and the closing phenylalanine or tryptophan. A D gene is named only where the DNA matches it firmly. Clone size appears in some rows only: once, few, many, or a class for an expanded clone.

J	size	D	V	CDR3	DNA
TRBJ2-1	-	TRBD2	TRBV9	CASSPPGGGSYNEQFF	TGTGCCAGCAGCCCACCTGGCGGGGGTTCCTACAATGAGCAGTTCTTC
TRBJ1-1	few	-	TRBV4-3	CASSFQGSVAFF	TGCGCCAGCAGTTTTCAGGGGTCGGTGGCTTTCTTT
TRBJ2-1	-	TRBD2	TRBV28	CASSFPRGRAGEQFF	TGTGCCAGCAGTTTTCCCCGCGGGAGGGCCGGTGAGCAGTTCTTC
TRBJ2-5	-	TRBD1	TRBV18	CASSPGTGEETQYF	TGTGCCAGCTCACCCGGGACAGGGGAAGAGACCCAGTACTTC
TRBJ2-1	once	-	TRBV11-3	CASSHPLGEQFF	TGTGCCAGCAGCCACCCCCTGGGTGAGCAGTTCTTC
TRBJ2-3	-	-	TRBV9	CASTSTGQRTDTQYF	TGTGCCAGTACCTCAACCGGGCAACGCACAGATACGCAGTATTTT
TRBJ2-3	-	-	TRBV28	CASRAEGLQSDTQYF	TGTGCCAGCAGAGCAGAGGGGCTGCAGTCAGATACGCAGTATTTT
TRBJ2-5	-	TRBD2	TRBV4-1	CASSPLASGQETQYF	TGCGCCAGCAGCCCCCTGGCTAGCGGGCAAGAGACCCAGTACTTC
TRBJ1-5	once	-	TRBV30	CAWSLEGGQPQHF	TGTGCCTGGAGTCTGGAGGGTGGTCAGCCCCAGCATTTT
TRBJ1-1	-	-	TRBV29-1	CSVERRQANTEAFF	TGCAGCGTTGAAAGGAGGCAGGCGAACACTGAAGCTTTCTTT
TRBJ2-1	-	TRBD2	TRBV7-2	CASSLAGGASYNEQFF	TGTGCCAGCAGCCTAGCGGGAGGGGCCTCCTACAATGAGCAGTTCTTC
TRBJ2-7	-	-	TRBV19	CASSMGGAGNYEQYF	TGTGCCAGTAGTATGGGGGGGGCTGGAAACTACGAGCAGTACTTC
TRBJ1-2	few	TRBD1	TRBV15	CATSRGDRGVAGYTF	TGTGCCACCAGCAGAGGGGACAGGGGAGTGGCTGGCTACACCTTC
TRBJ2-3	once	-	TRBV5-5	CASSLASVQGRTDTQYF	TGTGCCAGCAGCTTGGCAAGCGTCCAGGGACGCACAGATACGCAGTATTTT
TRBJ2-5	-	TRBD2	TRBV7-2	CASSLQRDRRGETQYF	TGTGCCAGCAGCTTACAGCGGGATCGCCGGGGAGAGACCCAGTACTTC
TRBJ2-7	-	-	TRBV19	CASSPPPERGASYEQYF	TGTGCCAGTAGTCCACCCCCTGAGAGGGGCGCGTCCTACGAGCAGTACTTC
TRBJ1-3	-	-	TRBV7-2	CASSHIGTSGNTIYF	TGTGCCAGCAGCCATATCGGGACTTCTGGAAACACCATATATTTT
TRBJ2-7	-	-	TRBV7-2	CASSEGVGSSYEQYF	TGTGCCAGCAGCGAAGGAGTTGGCAGCTCCTACGAGCAGTACTTC
TRBJ2-7	-	-	TRBV6-5	CASSYIGDSYEQYF	TGTGCCAGCAGTTATATTGGGGACTCCTACGAGCAGTACTTC
TRBJ2-3	-	-	TRBV4-3	CASSQDTGIADTQYF	TGCGCCAGCAGCCAAGATACCGGCATCGCAGATACGCAGTATTTT
TRBJ2-7	-	TRBD2	TRBV5-4	CASSLLTAGGEQYF	TGTGCCAGCAGCTTGCTTACCGCGGGGGGCGAGCAGTACTTC
TRBJ1-4	-	TRBD1	TRBV6-1	CATCPGGPNEKLFF	TGTGCCACCTGCCCAGGGGGGCCTAATGAAAAACTGTTTTTT
TRBJ2-2	-	TRBD2	TRBV14	CASSQEAPLAGATGELFF	TGTGCCAGCAGCCAAGAAGCCCCCCTAGCGGGAGCCACCGGGGAGCTGTTTTTT
TRBJ2-1	-	TRBD2	TRBV5-1	CASSRMSSGSGNEQFF	TGCGCCAGCAGCCGGATGTCTAGCGGGAGTGGCAATGAGCAGTTCTTC
TRBJ1-1	-	TRBD1	TRBV7-2	CASSSQLGQGGTEAFF	TGTGCCAGCAGCTCGCAGCTTGGACAGGGGGGCACTGAAGCTTTCTTT
TRBJ2-1	-	-	TRBV19	CASSRDWSYNEQFF	TGTGCCAGTAGTCGGGACTGGTCCTACAATGAGCAGTTCTTC
TRBJ2-7	-	-	TRBV28	CASSFPDKTYEQYF	TGTGCCAGCAGTTTCCCCGACAAGACCTACGAGCAGTACTTC
TRBJ2-2	-	TRBD1	TRBV5-4	CASRVTGVDGELFF	TGTGCCAGCAGGGTGACAGGGGTGGACGGGGAGCTGTTTTTT
TRBJ2-7	-	-	TRBV10-3	CAISEIGGYEQYF	TGTGCCATCAGTGAGATCGGGGGCTACGAGCAGTACTTC
TRBJ2-7	-	TRBD2	TRBV4-2	CASGAGGPYEQYF	TGTGCCAGCGGAGCGGGAGGGCCCTACGAGCAGTACTTC
TRBJ1-4	-	-	TRBV6-6	CATMPPERTEKLFF	TGTGCCACAATGCCCCCAGAGCGGACTGAAAAACTGTTTTTT
TRBJ2-1	-	TRBD2	TRBV5-1	CASGLAGSYNEQFF	TGCGCCAGCGGACTAGCGGGATCTTACAATGAGCAGTTCTTC
TRBJ2-1	once	TRBD2	TRBV30	CVGLAGALNEQFF	TGTGTTGGACTAGCGGGAGCCCTCAATGAGCAGTTCTTC
TRBJ2-3	-	-	TRBV29-1	CSVDLKRPTDTQYF	TGCAGCGTTGATCTCAAGAGGCCCACAGATACGCAGTATTTT
TRBJ1-3	-	TRBD1	TRBV30	CASQGMSSGNTIYF	TGTGCCTCACAGGGGATGAGCTCTGGAAACACCATATATTTT
TRBJ2-3	-	-	TRBV5-1	CASSWDSTDTQYF	TGCGCCAGCAGCTGGGACAGCACAGATACGCAGTATTTT
TRBJ2-1	-	-	TRBV9	CASSRFAPGSGYNEQFF	TGTGCCAGCAGTCGTTTCGCCCCGGGGAGCGGTTACAATGAGCAGTTCTTC
TRBJ1-1	-	-	TRBV10-3	CAISERLTEAFF	TGTGCCATCAGTGAGAGACTCACTGAAGCTTTCTTT
TRBJ2-7	-	-	TRBV10-1	CASRRSYEQYF	TGCGCCAGCCGTAGAAGCTACGAGCAGTACTTC
TRBJ2-7	-	TRBD2	TRBV5-1	CASRPGTSGPYEQYF	TGCGCCAGCAGACCTGGGACTAGCGGGCCCTACGAGCAGTACTTC
TRBJ2-1	-	TRBD1	TRBV30	CASLGTDSNEQFF	TGTGCCTCACTCGGGACAGATTCCAATGAGCAGTTCTTC
TRBJ2-3	-	TRBD2	TRBV19	CASRGSGTRGVDTQYF	TGTGCCAGTAGGGGATCCGGGACTAGAGGTGTAGATACGCAGTATTTT
TRBJ2-5	-	-	TRBV29-1	CSVVVQQETQYF	TGCAGCGTTGTTGTTCAGCAGGAGACCCAGTACTTC
TRBJ2-3	once	TRBD1	TRBV2	CASSLDRGGDTQYF	TGTGCCAGCAGTTTGGACAGGGGGGGAGATACGCAGTATTTT
TRBJ2-3	-	-	TRBV4-3	CASSLLAASTDTQYF	TGCGCCAGCAGCCTACTAGCTGCTAGCACAGATACGCAGTATTTT
TRBJ2-7	few	TRBD1	TRBV5-8	CASSLGQGGTYEQYF	TGTGCCAGCAGCTTAGGACAGGGGGGAACCTACGAGCAGTACTTC
TRBJ2-7	-	TRBD2	TRBV7-2	CASSSVGGSSYEQYF	TGTGCCAGCAGCTCAGTGGGAGGGTCCTCCTACGAGCAGTACTTC
TRBJ2-6	-	-	TRBV19	CASRTAGAGANVLTF	TGTGCCAGTAGGACGGCAGGGGCTGGGGCCAACGTCCTGACTTTC
TRBJ2-2	-	TRBD1	TRBV19	CASSSLGTGGTGELFF	TGTGCCAGTAGTAGTTTAGGGACAGGGGGCACCGGGGAGCTGTTTTTT
TRBJ1-6	-	-	TRBV4-2	CASSQGTFQGLKNSPLHF	TGTGCCAGCAGCCAAGGTACTTTCCAGGGCCTCAAGAATTCACCCCTCCACTTT
TRBJ1-4	once	TRBD1	TRBV11-2	CASSARDRASNEKLFF	TGTGCCAGCAGCGCCCGGGACAGGGCATCTAATGAAAAACTGTTTTTT
TRBJ1-3	-	TRBD1	TRBV4-3	CASSTDRGSFGNTIYF	TGCGCCAGCAGCACGGACAGGGGTTCTTTTGGAAACACCATATATTTT